The T cell receptor (beta chain) under discussion was sequenced for a study of technical replicates of blood from a handful of donors. CDR3 length equals 15 residues. The germline V gene has CDR1 SGHAT and CDR2 FQNNGV. Trimming took 2 bases from V and 6 from J, leaving 14 bases between them. Only in-frame clones appear in the TCRdb table, and some are missing; sequencing was by immunoSEQ multiplex PCR. The table has 55,000 to 65,000 clones, approximately 86% seen once. The V gene is TRBV11-2, the J gene TRBJ2-1; perhaps TRBD1 as D (6 bases). The sequence was collected from a human donor in good health. Some clones in this sample may be carry-over from other donors' samples. Sequencing used PBMCs. In DNA, the CDR3 is TGTGCCAGCAGCTTAACAGGGACGAGGGGCAATGAGCAGTTCTTC. Its protein is CASSLTGTRGNEQFF.